The entry that follows covers one T cell receptor (beta chain) sequence. The data were obtained in a study of OX40 agonist ivuxolimab in advanced cancers. Assay: immunoSEQ multiplex PCR; the TCRdb copy retains only in-frame clones and omits some. The table includes 60,000 to 90,000 clones, 90% detected once. The CDR3 length is 15 residues. V was cut by 6 bases and J by 5 bases, with 19 bases left in between. CDR1 and CDR2 (germline): SQVTM, ANQGSEA. The clonotype was recovered from an adult with an advanced solid tumor such as melanoma, head and neck, liver or kidney cancer. The source was CD4+ or CD8+ T cells sorted from blood, collected in a trial of the OX40 agonist ivuxolimab. The genes are TRBV29-1 and TRBJ2-2; a possible D gene is TRBD2 (6 bases). The CDR3 sequence is CSVNPPGGRTGELFF. The CDR3 region has the DNA TGCAGCGTCAACCCGCCCGGGGGTCGGACCGGGGAGCTGTTTTTT.